The following is a T cell receptor (beta chain) sequence with its context. These data come from a study of CD8+ T cells in alopecia areata. Sampling of alopecia areata patients yielded lesional scalp punch biopsies as well as peripheral blood. Sorting of CD4+ and CD8+ T cells was performed on PBMCs. CDR3 length: 14 residues. Germline CDR1 and CDR2: GTSNPN and SVGIG (reference sequence). V lost 2 bases and J lost 4, with 15 bases in between. Extraction and reverse transcription of RNA yielded cDNA as the sequencing template. Libraries were prepared by immunoSEQ multiplex PCR; TCRdb keeps only in-frame clonotypes and omits some of them. Altogether 200,000 to 250,000 clones are present, 50% to 70% being singletons, with the ten largest covering approximately 0.5%.

This sample comprised CD4+ T cells sorted from blood, obtained at week 0. This receptor was identified in a human donor with alopecia areata. The chain recombines TRBV30 with TRBJ2-7; possible D gene TRBD2, 6 bases. The CDR3 loop reads CAWSYGGTVYEQYF. The CDR3 nucleotides read TGTGCCTGGAGTTATGGAGGGACTGTGTACGAGCAGTACTTC. Variable domain in full (rest from reference TRBV30 and TRBJ2-7): SQTIHQWPATLVQPVGSPLSLECTVEGTSNPNLYWYRQAAGRGLQLLFYSVGIGQISSEVPQNLSASRPQDRQFILSSKKLLLSDSGFYLCAWSYGGTVYEQYFGPGTRLTVT.